The 27 T cell receptor beta chains below come from one sample, sequenced in a study of siplizumab effects on memory and regulatory T cells. Only in-frame clones appear in the TCRdb table, and some are missing; sequencing was by immunoSEQ multiplex PCR. The sample has approximately 100,000 clones; just under 95% are singletons. Material for sequencing was non-Treg CD4+ T cells sorted from blood. Receptors originate from a human donor in good health.

This clone occurred once. The V and J genes are TRBV20-1 and TRBJ1-2; D remains unclear. V was pared by 2 bases and J by 7 bases, with 5 bases between. This CDR3 has 10 residues. Germline CDR1 and CDR2: DFQATT and SNEGSKA (reference sequence). This CDR3 reads CSARLGGYTF. CDR3 DNA sequence: TGCAGTGCTAGACTGGGTGGCTACACCTTC.

The DNA of the CDR3 is TGCGCCACACGGGGGGCGGGGATTGCGAACACTGAAGCTTTCTTT. This translates into CATRGAGIANTEAFF. The V and J genes are TRBV5-1 and TRBJ1-1; D is perhaps TRBD1 (6 bases). The CDR3 contains 15 residues. The ends were cut back, 9 bases at V and 1 base at J, with 19 bases in the middle. Germline V gene lookup returns CDR1 SGHRS and CDR2 YFSETQ.

The chain uses TRBV2 and TRBJ2-7; D possibly uses TRBD1 or TRBD2 (6 bases each). V shed 5 bases and J shed 3 bases, with 11 bases lying between them. The CDR3 covers 13 residues. Germline V lookup: CDR1 SNHLY, CDR2 FYNNEI. DNA of the CDR3: TGTGCCAGCAGTCGACAGGAGGGCTACGAGCAGTACTTC. Protein: CASSRQEGYEQYF.

V usage is TRBV5-4 and J usage is TRBJ2-7; no clear D gene. Deletions cut 4 bases from V and 2 bases from J, with 13 bases between. Germline lookup yields CDR1 SGHNT and CDR2 YYREEE (reference sequence). The CDR3 is made up of 14 amino acids. The chain's CDR3 is CASSRYDGAYEQYF. The CDR3 DNA follows: TGTGCCAGCAGCCGATACGACGGAGCCTACGAGCAGTACTTC.

The chain has TRBV25-1 and TRBJ2-5; possibly TRBD2 for D (6 bases). V lost 5 bases and J lost 6, with 10 bases in between. Germline V gene sequence: CDR1 MGHDK, CDR2 SYGVNS. The CDR3 loop spans 12 amino acids. The CDR3 nucleotides read TGTGCCAGCAGTCCCGGAGGGAAGACCCAGTACTTC. Translated, it gives CASSPGGKTQYF.

V gene TRBV30 combines with J gene TRBJ1-6, with 7 bases that match TRBD1. CDR1 is GTSNPN, CDR2 SVGIG, per germline (reference sequence). V lost 0 bases and J lost 10; bases outside the gene matches: 6. The CDR3 loop spans 14 amino acids. CDR3 sequence: CAWSVVQGGSPLHF. The CDR3 DNA reads as TGTGCCTGGAGTGTAGTGCAAGGGGGCTCACCCCTCCACTTT.

This chain links TRBV7-9 with TRBJ2-3; TRBD2 agrees at 8 bases. The CDR3 totals 18 residues. Looked up from germline, CDR1 is SEHNR and CDR2 is FQNEAQ (reference sequence). V lost 5 bases, J lost 5 bases, and 18 bases stayed unmatched. Here the CDR3 reads CASSPQTLPGGGGDTQYF. As DNA, the CDR3 is TGTGCCAGCAGCCCGCAAACCCTGCCGGGAGGGGGAGGAGATACGCAGTATTTT.

The chain recombines TRBV10-3 with TRBJ2-4; TRBD2 agrees at 11 bases. Germline loops: CDR1 ENHRY, CDR2 SYGVKD. Germline trimming cut 2 bases from V and 0 bases from J; bases unmatched to any gene: 3. This CDR3 contains 17 residues. The DNA of the CDR3 is TGTGCCATCAGTGAGCTAGCGGGAGGACTAGCCAAAAACATTCAGTACTTC. This gives the protein CAISELAGGLAKNIQYF.

In this sample, this clone turned up a few times. This rearrangement joins TRBV19 to TRBJ1-5, with 8 nucleotides matching TRBD1. The CDR3 runs 14 residues. V shed 5 bases, J shed 4 bases, and the junction held 4 bases outside the gene matches. The V gene's germline CDR1 is LNHDA and CDR2 SQIVND (reference sequence). For the CDR3, the DNA is TGTGCCAGTAGTTTGGGACAGGAGAATCAGCCCCAGCATTTT. The encoded protein is CASSLGQENQPQHF.

This clone was counted a single time. The chain uses TRBV7-9 and TRBJ1-2; 8 positions agree with TRBD1. There are 15 residues in the CDR3. V was pared by 6 bases and J by 5 bases, with 11 bases of the junction left unmatched. Germline V gene sequence: CDR1 SEHNR, CDR2 FQNEAQ (reference sequence). The CDR3 DNA is TGTGCCAGCAGGCCTGGACAGGGAGGTCGATATGGCTACACCTTC. Translated, it gives CASRPGQGGRYGYTF.

This chain uses TRBV5-1 with TRBJ2-5; 9 bases line up with TRBD1. J was trimmed by 5 bases and V by 4 bases; bases with no gene match: 6. CDR3 size: 14 residues. Per the germline V gene, CDR1 is SGHRS and CDR2 is YFSETQ. The CDR3 protein is CASSRDRAIETQYF. The CDR3 DNA reads TGCGCCAGCAGCCGGGACAGGGCGATTGAGACCCAGTACTTC.

The chain uses TRBV5-4 and TRBJ2-5; possible D gene TRBD1, 6 bases. The CDR3 has 14 amino acids. Trimming removed 0 bases at V and 7 bases at J, with 13 bases between. From germline, CDR1 is SGHNT and CDR2 YYREEE (reference sequence). The CDR3 DNA is TGTGCCAGCAGCTTGGCAGGGGTCCAGGGGACCCAGTACTTC. Its protein product is CASSLAGVQGTQYF.

The rearrangement links TRBV4-2 to TRBJ2-7; TRBD2 is a possible D gene (7 bases). The V end lost 4 bases, the J end lost 4 bases, and 14 bases lay between the germline ends. The CDR3 contains 14 residues. Germline loops: CDR1 LGHNA, CDR2 YNFKEQ. In DNA form, the CDR3 reads TGTGCCAGCAGCCCTGGTGAGGGGGGGTACGAGCAGTACTTC. Translated, it gives CASSPGEGGYEQYF.

The CDR3 protein is CASSIAPPGQGQPQHF. The CDR3, as DNA: TGTGCCAGTAGTATAGCCCCCCCCGGACAGGGCCAGCCCCAGCATTTT. The chain recombines TRBV19 with TRBJ1-5; TRBD1 agrees at 8 bases. Germline V lookup: CDR1 LNHDA, CDR2 SQIVND (reference sequence). V shed 1 base, J shed 7 bases, and the junction held 9 bases outside the gene matches. The CDR3 consists of 16 residues. Drawing the rest from reference TRBV19 and TRBJ1-5, the complete variable domain is DGGITQSPKYLFRKEGQNVTLSCEQNLNHDAMYWYRQDPGQGLRLIYYSQIVNDFQKGDIAEGYSVSREKKESFPLTVTSAQKNPTAFYLCASSIAPPGQGQPQHFGDGTRLSIL.

The chain is built from TRBV29-1 and TRBJ2-6; no firm D call. Per the germline V gene, CDR1 is SQVTM and CDR2 is ANQGSEA. This CDR3 is built from 15 residues. V dropped 1 base and J dropped 1 base, with 8 bases sitting between them. The CDR3, as DNA: TGCAGCGTTGAAGGGGATAGGTCTGGGGCCAACGTCCTGACTTTC. Its translation: CSVEGDRSGANVLTF.

This clone was seen only once. The chain joins TRBV4-2 to TRBJ2-6, with D perhaps TRBD2 (5 bases). V dropped 1 base and J dropped 4 bases, with 14 bases sitting between them. Germline V lookup: CDR1 LGHNA, CDR2 YNFKEQ. CDR3 length equals 17 residues. DNA of the CDR3: TGTGCCAGCAGCCAAGGCCCGAGGTCGGGGGGGGCCAACGTCCTGACTTTC. The encoded protein is CASSQGPRSGGANVLTF.

V usage is TRBV19 and J usage is TRBJ2-1; 9 nucleotides align to TRBD1. The germline CDR1 and CDR2 sequences are LNHDA and SQIVND (reference sequence). The J segment lost 12 bases and the V segment lost 6 bases, leaving 6 bases of the junction unmatched. CDR3 length: 12 amino acids. The CDR3 sequence: CASSTQGARQFF. The DNA of the CDR3 is TGTGCCAGTAGCACACAGGGGGCTAGGCAGTTCTTC.

This chain uses TRBV27 with TRBJ2-5, with unresolved D. The CDR3 is made up of 14 amino acids. The V gene lost 5 bases and the J gene lost 5 bases, with 15 bases spanning the gap. Germline CDR1 and CDR2: MNHEY and SMNVEV (reference sequence). This CDR3 is CASSPYTNAETQYF. The DNA of the CDR3 is TGTGCCAGCAGTCCCTATACAAATGCCGAGACCCAGTACTTC.

The chain couples TRBV7-9 to TRBJ2-7, with D perhaps matching TRBD1 or TRBD2 (5 bases each). This CDR3 region has 15 residues. V lost 4 bases to trimming and J lost 5 bases, with 18 bases between them. Germline V gene sequence: CDR1 SEHNR, CDR2 FQNEAQ (reference sequence). CDR3 nucleotides: TGTGCCAGCAGCTGGCTTCGGGGCATACAGGACGAGCAGTACTTC. Protein sequence: CASSWLRGIQDEQYF.

V is TRBV7-2 and J is TRBJ2-1, with D possibly matching TRBD2 (6 bases). The CDR3 totals 14 residues. V lost 3 bases to trimming and J lost 10 bases, with 16 bases between them. In germline, CDR1 is SGHTA, CDR2 FQGNSA. The CDR3: CASSFLSARGEQFF. CDR3 DNA: TGTGCCAGCAGCTTCCTTTCGGCCCGGGGGGAGCAGTTCTTC.

This clone was seen just once. DNA for the CDR3: TGTGCCAGCAGCAGTGGGACAGGGGGTCTAGAACTGTTTTTT. Encoded protein: CASSSGTGGLELFF. The chain uses TRBV9 and TRBJ1-4; 11 bases are shared with TRBD1. This CDR3 has 14 residues. The germline CDR1 and CDR2 sequences are SGDLS and YYNGEE. Unmatched junction bases numbered 8, after V lost 4 bases and J lost 12 bases. The full variable domain, its missing parts supplied by reference TRBV9 and TRBJ1-4, is DSGVTQTPKHLITATGQRVTLRCSPRSGDLSVYWYQQSLDQGLQFLIQYYNGEERAKGNILERFSAQQFPDLHSELNLSSLELGDSALYFCASSSGTGGLELFFGSGTQLSVL.

The DNA of the CDR3 is TGTGCCAGCAGCTTAGGAATAGGACAGGGGGTAGAGACCCAGTACTTC. Its protein is CASSLGIGQGVETQYF. V gene TRBV7-3 combines with J gene TRBJ2-5; 10 positions agree with TRBD1. Germline-derived CDR1 and CDR2 are SGHTA and FQGTGA. The CDR3 contains 16 residues. Trimming cost V 2 bases and J 4 bases; bases outside gene matches: 7. Looking up the rest from reference TRBV7-3 and TRBJ2-5 gives the full variable domain: GAGVSQTPSNKVTEKGKYVELRCDPISGHTALYWYRQSLGQGPEFLIYFQGTGAADDSGLPNDRFFAVRPEGSVSTLKIQRTERGDSAVYLCASSLGIGQGVETQYFGPGTRLLVL.

This chain joins TRBV5-1 and TRBJ2-7, with D possibly matching TRBD1 (5 bases). CDR1 is SGHRS and CDR2 is YFSETQ in the germline V gene. The CDR3 consists of 14 residues. V dropped 2 bases and J dropped 2 bases, with 11 bases sitting between them. The CDR3 nucleotides are TGCGCCAGCAGCTTAACAGGAAGGCCCTACGAGCAGTACTTC. Amino acid sequence: CASSLTGRPYEQYF.

V usage is TRBV5-1 and J usage is TRBJ2-1; D ambiguous. CDR3 length: 13 residues. Trimming stripped 0 bases from V and 8 bases from J, with 9 bases between. The germline V gene has CDR1 SGHRS and CDR2 YFSETQ. The CDR3: CASSLDPPHEQFF. CDR3 in DNA: TGCGCCAGCAGCTTGGATCCACCCCATGAGCAGTTCTTC.

The chain links TRBV6-4 to TRBJ2-7, with D unclear. This CDR3 contains 11 residues. CDR1 MRHNA and CDR2 SNTAGT come from the germline V gene. Trimming shortened V by 8 bases and J by 4 bases, and 9 bases separated the two germline ends. The CDR3 sequence: CASPEKYEQYF. In DNA, the CDR3 is TGTGCCAGCCCCGAGAAGTACGAGCAGTACTTC.

This clone has a single count. The chain recombines TRBV27 with TRBJ1-2; no clear D gene. The germline V and J ends were trimmed by 2 bases and 0 bases, with 7 bases remaining between them. Germline CDR1 MNHEY, CDR2 SMNVEV (reference sequence). The CDR3 contains 14 residues. CDR3: CASSLTITNYGYTF. The CDR3 region has the DNA TGTGCCAGCAGTTTAACGATAACTAACTATGGCTACACCTTC.

The chain joins TRBV2 to TRBJ2-1; TRBD1 might be the D (7 bases). The CDR3 covers 15 residues. V was trimmed by 9 bases and J by 9 bases, leaving 24 bases between them. CDR1 is SNHLY and CDR2 is FYNNEI in the germline V gene. The CDR3 loop reads CASSTRQGGVGEQFF. CDR3 bases: TGTGCCAGTTCAACACGACAGGGAGGAGTAGGTGAGCAGTTCTTC.